The rows below give T cell receptor beta chains drawn from one sample of a study of blood T cell repertoires in COVID-19. Generated by immunoSEQ multiplex PCR, the TCRdb table keeps only in-frame clones and is missing some. The table shows about 250,000 clones, with about 86% occurring only once. Sequenced sample: peripheral blood. The receptors were sampled from a man older than 75 with acute or convalescent COVID-19. The CDR3 runs from the conserved cysteine through the conserved F or W. Fields, in order: clone size, V gene, D gene, J gene, CDR3 protein, CDR3 DNA. A D gene is named only where the DNA matches it firmly. Clone size appears in some rows only: once, few, many, or a class for an expanded clone.

>-|TRBV6-6|-|TRBJ1-6
CASTRQADSPLHF
TGTGCCAGCACCCGACAGGCAGACTCACCCCTCCACTTT
>-|TRBV2|TRBD1|TRBJ2-7
CASSEGRQGPYEQYF
TGTGCCAGCAGTGAAGGGAGACAGGGCCCCTACGAGCAGTACTTC
>-|TRBV2|-|TRBJ2-1
CASSARGNEQFF
TGTGCCAGCAGTGCCAGGGGAAATGAGCAGTTCTTC
>-|TRBV7-2|TRBD2|TRBJ2-4
CASSSQGLLAKNIQYF
TGTGCCAGCAGCTCTCAGGGACTACTAGCCAAAAACATTCAGTACTTC
>-|TRBV10-2|-|TRBJ2-1
CASSEPQFGVQFF
TGCGCCAGCAGTGAGCCACAGTTCGGGGTGCAGTTCTTC
>medium-sized|TRBV14|-|TRBJ1-2
CASSQERQYGYTF
TGTGCCAGCAGCCAAGAGCGACAGTATGGCTACACCTTC
>-|TRBV5-4|TRBD1|TRBJ2-7
CASGRQGSYEQYF
TGTGCCAGCGGTCGACAGGGGTCCTACGAGCAGTACTTC
>-|TRBV19|-|TRBJ1-2
CASSMGQGSYGYTF
TGTGCCAGTAGTATGGGGCAGGGGAGCTATGGCTACACCTTC
>-|TRBV7-2|TRBD1|TRBJ1-2
CASSPPLRTGGNYGYTF
TGTGCCAGCAGCCCCCCTCTACGGACAGGGGGTAACTATGGCTACACCTTC
>-|TRBV2|-|TRBJ2-3
CASTYSGGRLSTDTQYF
TGTGCCAGCACCTATTCCGGGGGGCGGTTAAGCACAGATACGCAGTATTTT
>-|TRBV28|TRBD1|TRBJ1-2
CASSSGGRGYTF
TGTGCCAGCAGTTCAGGGGGTAGAGGCTACACCTTC
>-|TRBV5-1|TRBD1|TRBJ2-2
CASSRSGGDTGELFF
TGCGCCAGCAGTAGGTCAGGGGGAGACACCGGGGAGCTGTTTTTT
>-|TRBV24-1|TRBD2|TRBJ2-7
CATSQGGSYEQYF
TGTGCCACCAGTCAGGGAGGGTCCTACGAGCAGTACTTC
>-|TRBV6-2/TRBV6-3|TRBD2|TRBJ2-7
CASSHGTSGSREQYF
TGTGCCAGCAGTCACGGGACTAGCGGGAGTCGGGAGCAGTACTTC
>-|TRBV3-1/TRBV3-2|TRBD1|TRBJ2-4
CASSQLAGTGGGKGKNIQYF
TGTGCCAGCAGCCAACTTGCCGGGACAGGAGGGGGTAAAGGCAAAAACATTCAGTACTTC
>once|TRBV2|TRBD2|TRBJ2-3
CASSGLAAHTQYF
TGTGCCAGCAGCGGGCTAGCGGCCCATACGCAGTATTTT
>-|TRBV6-6|TRBD1|TRBJ1-1
CASSDRGTEAFF
TGTGCCAGCAGCGACAGGGGCACTGAAGCTTTCTTT
>-|TRBV28|TRBD1|TRBJ1-2
CASSSPDGTVYGYTF
TGTGCCAGCAGTTCGCCTGATGGGACAGTCTATGGCTACACCTTC
>-|TRBV25-1|-|TRBJ2-3
CASSEYAGGTQYF
TGTGCCAGCAGTGAATATGCGGGCGGTACGCAGTATTTT
>-|TRBV7-9|TRBD1|TRBJ1-1
CASSFLLRDSPSNTEAFF
TGTGCCAGCAGCTTCCTCCTTAGGGACAGTCCCTCGAACACTGAAGCTTTCTTT
>-|TRBV4-1|TRBD2|TRBJ2-3
CASSQAERGAGADTQYF
TGCGCCAGCAGCCAAGCCGAGCGGGGCGCTGGCGCAGATACGCAGTATTTT
>-|TRBV30|-|TRBJ2-7
CAWRMGQGITYEQYF
TGTGCCTGGAGGATGGGGCAGGGGATTACCTACGAGCAGTACTTC
>-|TRBV18|TRBD1|TRBJ1-2
CASGTGGNYGYTF
TGTGCCAGCGGGACAGGGGGCAACTATGGCTACACCTTC
>-|TRBV6-5|-|TRBJ2-7
CASKLGLHSYEQYF
TGTGCCAGCAAGCTGGGACTGCACTCCTACGAGCAGTACTTC
>-|TRBV4-1|-|TRBJ1-3
CASSQGVDSSGNTIYF
TGCGCCAGCAGCCAAGGAGTGGACAGCTCTGGAAACACCATATATTTT
>-|TRBV5-3|TRBD2|TRBJ2-1
CARSGGTSGSMFQFF
TGTGCCAGAAGTGGCGGGACTAGCGGGAGTATGTTTCAGTTCTTC
>-|TRBV24-1|TRBD1|TRBJ1-4
CATSDPRTGDHEKLFF
TGTGCCACCAGTGATCCCCGGACAGGCGATCATGAAAAACTGTTTTTT
>-|TRBV21-1|-|TRBJ2-3
CASSQRTGLSTDTQYF
TGTGCCAGCAGCCAACGCACGGGACTTAGCACAGATACGCAGTATTTT
>-|TRBV19|TRBD1|TRBJ1-6
CASSRILQGTTNNSPLHF
TGTGCCAGTAGTAGGATCCTACAGGGGACAACCAATAATTCACCCCTCCACTTT
>-|TRBV4-1|TRBD1|TRBJ1-5
CASSQSTGQGHQPQHF
TGCGCCAGCAGCCAATCGACGGGACAGGGACATCAGCCCCAGCATTTT
>-|TRBV28|-|TRBJ2-2
CASHREAGELFF
TGTGCCAGCCACAGGGAAGCCGGGGAGCTGTTTTTT
>-|TRBV5-4|-|TRBJ1-2
CASSSDRYGYTF
TGTGCCAGCAGCTCAGACAGATATGGCTACACCTTC
>-|TRBV27|TRBD1|TRBJ1-2
CASRYTGGAGYGYTF
TGTGCCAGCAGGTATACAGGGGGCGCAGGATATGGCTACACCTTC
>-|TRBV10-3|TRBD2|TRBJ2-5
CAISETVTWTSDHQETQYF
TGTGCCATCAGTGAGACCGTTACCTGGACTAGCGACCATCAAGAGACCCAGTACTTC
>-|TRBV24-1|TRBD2|TRBJ2-1
CATSDFNAGGGEQFF
TGTGCCACCAGTGATTTTAACGCGGGGGGCGGTGAGCAGTTCTTC
>-|TRBV5-1|-|TRBJ1-2
CASSLDLRGARLNYGYTF
TGCGCCAGCAGCTTGGACCTCCGGGGGGCGCGACTGAACTATGGCTACACCTTC
>-|TRBV9|TRBD1|TRBJ1-1
CASSPTIQGPNTEAFF
TGTGCCAGCAGCCCAACTATACAGGGGCCTAACACTGAAGCTTTCTTT
>once|TRBV5-1|TRBD1|TRBJ2-3
CASWIGTGGTDTQYF
TGCGCCAGCTGGATCGGGACAGGGGGCACAGATACGCAGTATTTT
>-|TRBV7-2|TRBD1|TRBJ1-6
CASSLEDRGNSPLHF
TGTGCCAGCAGCTTAGAGGACAGGGGAAATTCACCCCTCCACTTT
>-|TRBV3-1/TRBV3-2|-|TRBJ1-1
CASSQVITVRAGTEAFF
TGTGCCAGCAGCCAAGTTATTACGGTACGCGCGGGCACTGAAGCTTTCTTT
>-|TRBV5-1|TRBD2|TRBJ2-3
CASSPSRLAGLDTQYF
TGCGCCAGCAGCCCCTCCAGACTAGCGGGGTTGGATACGCAGTATTTT
>-|TRBV9|TRBD2|TRBJ2-3
CASSLAGGSSTDTQYF
TGTGCCAGCAGCCTAGCGGGGGGGTCCAGCACAGATACGCAGTATTTT
>-|TRBV5-1|TRBD2|TRBJ2-1
CASSLKLAGGYYNEQFF
TGCGCCAGCAGCCTCAAACTAGCGGGGGGGTATTACAATGAGCAGTTCTTC
>-|TRBV30|TRBD2|TRBJ2-5
CAWRRGSGSGTQYF
TGTGCCTGGAGGAGGGGTAGCGGGAGTGGGACCCAGTACTTC
>once|TRBV7-9|TRBD2|TRBJ2-1
CASRTLAGGPRSSYNEQFF
TGTGCCAGCAGGACACTAGCGGGAGGTCCCAGGAGCTCCTACAATGAGCAGTTCTTC
>few|TRBV2|-|TRBJ2-7
CASSEAPGYEQYF
TGTGCCAGCAGTGAAGCGCCGGGTTACGAGCAGTACTTC